The clone carrying this T cell receptor (beta chain) was counted between two and nine times. Its target is unknown. The junction departs from germline at one end; a sequencing error may be responsible. The CDR3 consists of 15 residues. TCRdb re-analyzed the PCR reads through MiXCR. The repertoire holds about 35,000 clones, with 25% to 35% as singletons. The data were taken from a study of metastatic and nonmetastatic thyroid tumors. Study-level information: Both malignant and benign thyroid patients supplied peripheral blood and tumor or nodule tissue samples, across which the repertoires of these patients were then compared. Notes on the study in general: Significantly greater TCR beta diversity was reportedly found in malignant thyroid tumors than in benign nodules (in blood and tumor).

Thyroid surgery was performed in patients who had received no treatment beforehand. The sample comprised blood. The clonotype comes from a female donor with papillary thyroid cancer or a benign thyroid nodule (not recorded which). Some clones in this sample may be carry-over from other donors' samples. The chain is built from TRBV12-3 or TRBV12-4 and TRBJ2-3; tentatively, D is TRBD2 (7 bases). CDR3 protein: CASSPIGGRSDTQYF. The CDR3 bases are TGTGCCAGCAGCCCAATCGGGGGGCGATCGGATACACAGTATTTT.